Listed below are T cell receptor beta chains from one sample, sequenced in a study of Ad26.COV2.S vaccination and SARS-CoV-2 variants. This table comes from immunoSEQ multiplex PCR, and its TCRdb copy is limited to in-frame clones, with some not included. The sample shows 350,000 to 450,000 clones, around 86% of them seen only once. The material was peripheral blood, obtained in a trial of Ad26.COV2.S vaccine versus placebo. These receptors all come from a person aged 18-60 years who received the Ad26.COV2.S COVID-19 vaccine or a placebo. Each CDR3 is given with its conserved first and last residue. The D gene is left open where the match is weak. The size of a clone is reported for some rows only, either as once, few or many, or as a class for expanded clones.

>TRBV27|NA|TRBJ2-6|15|NA
CASSLWDSGANVLTF
TGTGCCAGCAGTTTATGGGACTCTGGGGCCAACGTCCTGACTTTC
>TRBV4-2|NA|TRBJ1-4|16|NA
CASSQDPVPSGEKLFF
TGTGCCAGCAGCCAAGATCCCGTACCCAGCGGGGAAAAACTGTTTTTT
>TRBV4-1|NA|TRBJ1-5|15|NA
CASSQEANQNQPQHF
TGCGCCAGCAGCCAAGAGGCAAACCAAAATCAGCCCCAGCATTTT
>TRBV6-5|NA|TRBJ1-1|13|TRBD1
CASSQGARTEAFF
TGTGCCAGCAGTCAGGGGGCACGAACTGAAGCTTTCTTT
>TRBV18|NA|TRBJ2-4|16|TRBD1
CASSGRAGGGSNIQYF
TGTGCCAGCTCCGGCCGGGCAGGGGGCGGATCGAACATTCAGTACTTC
>TRBV12-5|NA|TRBJ1-5|16|NA
CASGLVGRDSNQPQHF
TGTGCTAGTGGTTTGGTCGGACGAGATAGCAATCAGCCCCAGCATTTT
>TRBV19|once|TRBJ2-1|14|NA
CASSIQSSYNEQFF
TGTGCCAGTAGTATACAAAGCTCCTACAATGAGCAGTTCTTC
>TRBV29-1|NA|TRBJ2-1|12|NA
CSVEDRGNEQFF
TGCAGCGTTGAAGATCGGGGGAATGAGCAGTTCTTC
>TRBV6-5|NA|TRBJ2-7|15|NA
CASSYSSNTGSEQYF
TGTGCCAGCAGTTACTCTAGCAACACCGGCTCCGAGCAGTACTTC
>TRBV30|NA|TRBJ1-5|13|NA
CAWSFNRNQPQHF
TGTGCCTGGAGCTTTAATCGGAATCAGCCCCAGCATTTT
>TRBV23-1|NA|TRBJ1-3|15|NA
CASSQFSAGGNTIYF
TGCGCCAGCAGTCAATTCTCGGCGGGTGGAAACACCATATATTTT
>TRBV4-3|NA|TRBJ2-3|18|NA
CASSQPPLGGEGEDTQYF
TGCGCCAGCAGCCAACCCCCCCTTGGCGGGGAAGGGGAAGATACGCAGTATTTT
>TRBV6-1|NA|TRBJ1-1|12|NA
CASSELRGRAFF
TGTGCCAGCAGTGAATTACGGGGTCGAGCTTTCTTT
>TRBV7-9|NA|TRBJ2-7|15|NA
CVSSLDSVNYYEQYF
TGTGTCAGCAGCCTTGACAGTGTGAATTACTACGAGCAGTACTTC
>TRBV28|NA|TRBJ1-5|15|TRBD1
CASSSDRGLNQPQHF
TGTGCCAGCAGTTCGGACAGGGGGCTCAATCAGCCCCAGCATTTT
>TRBV7-3|NA|TRBJ1-1|15|NA
CASSLTIGAKTEAFF
TGTGCCAGCAGCTTAACTATAGGGGCCAAGACTGAAGCTTTCTTT
>TRBV15|NA|TRBJ2-5|15|TRBD1
CATRLVTGGQETQYF
TGTGCCACCAGACTCGTGACAGGGGGACAAGAGACCCAGTACTTC
>TRBV6-2/TRBV6-3|NA|TRBJ2-7|14|TRBD1
CASIPRDSAYEQYF
TGTGCCAGCATCCCCCGGGACAGCGCTTACGAGCAGTACTTC
>TRBV29-1|NA|TRBJ2-1|13|NA
CSANGGIYNEQFF
TGCAGCGCAAATGGGGGGATCTACAATGAGCAGTTCTTC
>TRBV6-2/TRBV6-3|NA|TRBJ1-5|15|TRBD1
CASSSWDRANQPQHF
TGTGCCAGCAGTTCCTGGGACAGGGCCAATCAGCCCCAGCATTTT
>TRBV18|NA|TRBJ2-2|15|NA
CASSPKAETPGELFF
TGTGCCAGCTCTCCTAAGGCAGAGACCCCCGGGGAGCTGTTTTTT
>TRBV5-5|NA|TRBJ1-1|13|NA
CASSLGSATEAFF
TGTGCCAGCAGCTTGGGATCGGCCACTGAAGCTTTCTTT
>TRBV6-2/TRBV6-3|NA|TRBJ2-7|13|TRBD2
CASSYELAGEQYF
TGTGCCAGCAGTTACGAATTAGCGGGCGAGCAGTACTTC
>TRBV4-2|NA|TRBJ2-3|14|NA
CASSQDGTTDTQYF
TGTGCCAGCAGCCAAGATGGGACGACAGATACGCAGTATTTT
>TRBV9|NA|TRBJ2-2|16|TRBD2
CASSPRGAGGTGELFF
TGTGCCAGCAGCCCCAGGGGAGCGGGGGGCACCGGGGAGCTGTTTTTT
>TRBV7-3|NA|TRBJ2-3|15|NA
CASSLTSSITDTQYF
TGTGCCAGCAGCTTAACTTCTTCGATCACAGATACGCAGTATTTT
>TRBV6-4|NA|TRBJ2-5|15|NA
CASSDSKLRQETQYF
TGTGCCAGCAGTGACTCGAAATTGCGGCAAGAGACCCAGTACTTC
>TRBV15|NA|TRBJ2-7|16|NA
CATSRVSGQLPTMQYF
TGTGCCACCAGCAGAGTATCAGGACAGCTACCGACGATGCAGTACTTC
>TRBV6-5|NA|TRBJ1-4|14|TRBD1
CASSGGQGGEKLFF
TGTGCCAGCAGCGGCGGACAGGGCGGCGAAAAACTGTTTTTT
>TRBV5-6|NA|TRBJ2-7|13|NA
CASGHSGSYEQYF
TGTGCCAGCGGACACAGCGGGTCCTACGAGCAGTACTTC
>TRBV29-1|NA|TRBJ2-2|14|TRBD1
CSVEYRGLAGELFF
TGCAGCGTTGAATATAGGGGGCTCGCCGGGGAGCTGTTTTTT
>TRBV9|NA|TRBJ1-2|13|NA
CASSDGQRYGYTF
TGTGCCAGCAGTGATGGACAGCGATATGGCTACACCTTC
>TRBV7-8|once|TRBJ2-7|14|TRBD1
CASSLGDSHYEQYF
TGTGCCAGCAGCTTGGGGGACAGCCACTACGAGCAGTACTTC
>TRBV3-1/TRBV3-2|few|TRBJ1-2|13|NA
CASSQEVGYGYTF
TGTGCCAGCAGCCAAGAAGTTGGCTATGGCTACACCTTC
>TRBV30|NA|TRBJ1-6|12|NA
CAWRGSGSPLHF
TGTGCCTGGAGAGGGTCCGGATCACCCCTCCACTTT
>TRBV4-2|NA|TRBJ2-2|17|NA
CASSQDTGTTNTGELFF
TGTGCCAGCAGCCAAGATACCGGGACCACGAACACCGGGGAGCTGTTTTTT
>TRBV2|NA|TRBJ1-5|14|NA
CASSAVGSNQPQHF
TGTGCCAGCAGTGCGGTTGGGAGCAATCAGCCCCAGCATTTT
>TRBV7-6|NA|TRBJ1-1|14|NA
CASSPREGNTEAFF
TGTGCCAGCAGCCCTCGGGAGGGGAACACTGAAGCTTTCTTT
>TRBV4-1|NA|TRBJ2-1|18|NA
CASSQDPVAVSSYNEQFF
TGCGCCAGCAGCCAAGATCCGGTGGCGGTGAGCTCCTACAATGAGCAGTTCTTC
>TRBV6-1|NA|TRBJ1-1|19|NA
CASSDPLKNFGGQGTEAFF
TGTGCCAGCAGTGACCCCTTGAAGAATTTTGGGGGGCAGGGGACTGAAGCTTTCTTT
>TRBV7-3|NA|TRBJ2-6|15|NA
CASSPDISGANVLTF
TGTGCCAGCAGCCCGGACATCTCTGGGGCCAACGTCCTGACTTTC
>TRBV19|NA|TRBJ2-7|13|NA
CASSIVVRGEQYF
TGTGCCAGTAGTATAGTTGTCAGGGGCGAGCAGTACTTC
>TRBV6-5|NA|TRBJ1-1|13|NA
CASSYSTGSEAFF
TGTGCCAGCAGTTACTCCACGGGGTCTGAAGCTTTCTTT
>TRBV6-5|NA|TRBJ1-2|13|NA
CASSDTGYYGYTF
TGTGCCAGCAGCGATACAGGGTACTATGGCTACACCTTC
>TRBV7-6|NA|TRBJ1-5|15|TRBD1
CASSSGQGAGQPQHF
TGTGCCAGCAGCTCGGGACAGGGGGCAGGTCAGCCCCAGCATTTT
>TRBV7-2|NA|TRBJ2-1|15|TRBD2
CASSLVAGGPNEQFF
TGTGCCAGCAGCTTAGTAGCGGGGGGGCCCAATGAGCAGTTCTTC
>TRBV30|NA|TRBJ2-7|14|NA
CAWSVGAAVYEQYF
TGTGCCTGGAGTGTGGGGGCCGCGGTGTACGAGCAGTACTTC
>TRBV6-5|NA|TRBJ1-4|12|NA
CASIPGSRGRFF
TGTGCCAGCATTCCAGGGTCCAGAGGAAGGTTTTTT
>TRBV29-1|NA|TRBJ1-1|13|NA
CSVEEAGSSEAFF
TGCAGCGTTGAAGAGGCAGGATCGTCTGAAGCTTTCTTT
>TRBV19|few|TRBJ1-3|16|TRBD1
CASSTRGGQDRNTIYF
TGTGCCAGTAGTACAAGAGGGGGCCAGGACCGAAACACCATATATTTT